Shown below are 17 T cell receptor beta chains from a single sample sequenced in a study of T cell repertoires in cytomegalovirus infection. Their target antigens are unknown. Via MiXCR, TCRdb re-called the reads, giving one row per CDR3 protein. The data contain around 25,000 distinct CDR3 sequences, under 20% of them seen just once; the ten biggest clones take up approximately 78%. This specimen consisted of CD8+ T cells from cultured PBMCs, obtained from culture after CMV antigen stimulation. The receptors come from a human donor in good health (CMV status not recorded). Some clones in this sample may be carry-over from other donors' samples.

The V gene is TRBV10-3, the J gene TRBJ2-3; 7 bases line up with TRBD1. V was clipped by 6 bases and J by 0 bases; unmatched bases: 9. The CDR3 extends over 16 amino acids. Germline CDR1 and CDR2: ENHRY and SYGVKD. In DNA form, the CDR3 reads TGTGCCATCAGGGATCTTCGGACAGGTAGCACAGATACGCAGTATTTT. It is translated as CAIRDLRTGSTDTQYF.

This clonotype was found a few times. The chain recombines TRBV5-1 with TRBJ2-4; D uncertain. V was cut by 0 bases and J by 6 bases, with 7 bases left in between. The CDR3 runs to 13 residues. Germline-derived CDR1 and CDR2 are SGHRS and YFSETQ. This CDR3 reads CASSLGPSNIQYF. CDR3 nucleotides: TGCGCCAGCAGCTTGGGACCCTCAAACATTCAGTACTTC.

V gene TRBV11-2 combines with J gene TRBJ1-1, with D unresolved. The V gene's germline CDR1 is SGHAT and CDR2 FQNNGV. Deletions cut 1 base from V and 4 bases from J, with 10 bases between. The CDR3 has 14 amino acids. The CDR3 protein is CASSLVGASTEAFF. The CDR3 bases are TGTGCCAGCAGCTTAGTGGGAGCTTCCACTGAAGCTTTCTTT.

This clonotype showed up just a few times. This chain joins TRBV7-6 and TRBJ2-1; 12 bases are shared with TRBD2. V lost 5 bases, J lost 7 bases, and 6 bases stayed unmatched. Germline lookup yields CDR1 SGHVS and CDR2 FNYEAQ. CDR3 length: 15 residues. The CDR3 sequence is CASSPSSGRGNEQFF. CDR3 nucleotide sequence: TGTGCCAGCAGCCCCTCTAGCGGGAGGGGGAATGAGCAGTTCTTC.

This clonotype appeared a few times. The chain links TRBV7-2 to TRBJ2-7; D gene ambiguous. In germline, CDR1 is SGHTA, CDR2 FQGNSA. V was trimmed by 5 bases and J by 3 bases, leaving 5 bases between them. The CDR3 has 11 residues. Here the CDR3 reads CTSSLRYEQYF. Written as DNA, the CDR3 is TGTACCAGCAGCCTCCGCTACGAGCAGTACTTC.

The rearrangement uses TRBV7-9 and TRBJ2-4; 7 nucleotides agree with TRBD1. The CDR3 contains 14 residues. V was clipped by 5 bases and J by 7 bases; unmatched bases: 8. Germline assignment: CDR1 SEHNR and CDR2 FQNEAQ (reference sequence). The chain's CDR3 is CASSPEQGMNIQYF. The DNA for the CDR3 is TGTGCCAGCAGCCCCGAACAGGGGATGAACATTCAGTACTTC.

This clonotype was observed a few times. The CDR3 DNA follows: TGTGCCTGCCAGGAGCCCTCCACCGGGGAGCTGTTTTTT. This encodes CACQEPSTGELFF. This chain joins TRBV7-2 and TRBJ2-2; no clear D gene. The CDR3 spans 13 residues. The germline gives CDR1 SGHTA, CDR2 FQGNSA. Trimming removed 11 bases from V and 4 bases from J, with 14 bases in between.

The CDR3, as DNA: TGTGCCAGCAGCCTCGGGGGGTATGAGCAGTTCTTC. Protein product: CASSLGGYEQFF. The rearrangement uses TRBV9 and TRBJ2-1, with 7 bases that match TRBD2. J lost 8 bases, V lost 4 bases, and 3 bases had no gene match. Germline CDR1 reads SGDLS; CDR2 reads YYNGEE. The CDR3 is 12 residues long.

The sample holds a few counts of this clonotype. The chain employs TRBV6-2 or TRBV6-3 and TRBJ1-1; D is uncertain. This CDR3 spans 14 amino acids. Germline V lookup: CDR1 MNHEY, CDR2 SVGEGT. V was trimmed by 4 bases and J by 0 bases, leaving 9 bases between them. CDR3 nucleotide sequence: TGTGCCAGCAGTTTTCTCAGCCTGAACACTGAAGCTTTCTTT. As protein: CASSFLSLNTEAFF.

This clonotype was counted only a few times. The chain recombines TRBV28 with TRBJ1-5; D perhaps matches TRBD1 (5 bases). Trimming cost V 3 bases and J 2 bases, with 8 bases left between them. The germline gives CDR1 MDHEN, CDR2 SYDVKM. The CDR3 spans 14 residues. In DNA, the CDR3 is TGTGCCAGCAGTTTGGGCAGGGGCAATCAGCCCCAGCATTTT. Its protein product is CASSLGRGNQPQHF.

The CDR3 region has the DNA TGTGCCAGCAGTTACTTAGCGGCACACTCTGGGGCCAACGTCCTGACTTTC. Translating gives CASSYLAAHSGANVLTF. J is TRBJ2-6 and V is TRBV6-5; D possibly corresponds to TRBD2 (6 bases). The V and J ends lost 1 base and 0 bases respectively, with 10 bases between them. The CDR3 consists of 17 residues. Germline lookup yields CDR1 MNHEY and CDR2 SVGAGI.

This clonotype was counted a few times. This chain joins TRBV6-2 or TRBV6-3 and TRBJ2-1; either TRBD1 or TRBD2 may fit D (5 bases each). V dropped 6 bases and J dropped 4 bases, with 10 bases sitting between them. CDR3 length equals 13 residues. CDR1 and CDR2 from the germline V gene are MNHEY and SVGEGT. CDR3 sequence reads: CASSTGPYNEQFF. The CDR3 DNA reads TGTGCCAGCAGCACGGGGCCTTACAATGAGCAGTTCTTC.

The V call is TRBV7-9, the J call TRBJ1-1; 8 bases map to TRBD1. CDR3 length: 16 amino acids. Trimming removed 7 bases from V and 5 bases from J; junction bases left unmatched: 15. The germline CDR1 and CDR2 sequences are SEHNR and FQNEAQ (reference sequence). CDR3 sequence: CASTEGAGGVRTEAFF. CDR3 bases: TGTGCCAGCACCGAGGGCGCAGGGGGCGTGAGGACTGAAGCTTTCTTT. The full variable domain, with the rest looked up from reference TRBV7-9 and TRBJ1-1, is DTGVSQNPRHKITKRGQNVTFRCDPISEHNRLYWYRQTLGQGPEFLTYFQNEAQLEKSRLLSDRFSAERPKGSFSTLEIQRTEQGDSAMYLCASTEGAGGVRTEAFFGQGTRLTVV.

The chain employs TRBV7-2 and TRBJ1-1, with unresolved D. The length of the CDR3 is 14 residues. In germline, CDR1 is SGHTA, CDR2 FQGNSA. Trimming shortened V by 2 bases and J by 0 bases, and 7 bases separated the two germline ends. CDR3 region: CASSLKGLNTEAFF. CDR3 coding DNA: TGTGCCAGCAGCTTAAAGGGATTGAACACTGAAGCTTTCTTT.

The chain is built from TRBV7-6 and TRBJ2-1; D is undetermined. The CDR3 contains 13 residues. V was clipped by 5 bases and J by 0 bases, with 5 bases between them. Germline V gene sequence: CDR1 SGHVS, CDR2 FNYEAQ. CDR3 nucleotide sequence: TGTGCCAGCAGCGCCAGCTCCTACAATGAGCAGTTCTTC. As protein: CASSASSYNEQFF.

This clonotype was seen more than once but under ten times. This chain uses TRBV9 with TRBJ1-2; D might be TRBD1 (6 bases). V was pared by 4 bases and J by 4 bases, with 14 bases between. Germline V lookup: CDR1 SGDLS, CDR2 YYNGEE. CDR3 length: 14 residues. The CDR3 DNA sequence: TGTGCCAGCAGCCCCACGACAGGCGCCTATGGCTACACCTTC. Translation gives CASSPTTGAYGYTF.

This clonotype was seen many times. The chain joins TRBV7-2 to TRBJ1-1; 8 bases are shared with TRBD1. Germline assignment: CDR1 SGHTA and CDR2 FQGNSA. This CDR3 spans 14 amino acids. The J segment lost 5 bases and the V segment lost 4 bases, leaving 6 bases of the junction unmatched. CDR3 coding DNA: TGTGCCAGCAGCTACAGGGGGGCGCAGACTGAAGCTTTCTTT. Its protein product is CASSYRGAQTEAFF. Together with reference TRBV7-2 and TRBJ1-1, the CDR3 gives the full variable domain: GAGVSQSPSNKVTEKGKDVELRCDPISGHTALYWYRQSLGQGLEFLIYFQGNSAPDKSGLPSDRFSAERTGGSVSTLTIQRTQQEDSAVYLCASSYRGAQTEAFFGQGTRLTVV.